The clone carrying this T cell receptor beta chain was counted a few times. CDR1 and CDR2 from the germline V gene are MRHNA and SNTAGT. The CDR3 runs to 17 residues. J was trimmed by 2 bases and V by 7 bases; bases with no gene match: 9. This sample was taken from a study of blood T cell repertoires in COVID-19. Looking at the study overall: COVID-19 samples collected from the United States, Italy and Spain covered acute and convalescent phases. Sources were T cells, B-cell-depleted T cells, or PBMCs; the material itself was cDNA or gDNA.

Study processing details: By means of reference gene primer amplification, nucleated cell counts were estimated. TCRdb keeps only in-frame clones here, not all; method: immunoSEQ multiplex PCR. The V and J calls and clone size were taken over from that table, and D and trimming were inferred from the DNA. The sample lists approximately 200,000 clones, 86% occurring once. This TCR came from a woman aged 25 to 39 with active or convalescent COVID-19. The specimen sequenced was peripheral blood. The chain uses TRBV6-4 and TRBJ2-6; TRBD2 agrees at 9 bases. CDR3 in DNA: TGTGCCAGCACCGCGACTAGCGGTGAGGCTGGGGCCAACGTCCTGACTTTC. This translates into CASTATSGEAGANVLTF.